A single sample gave rise to the 6 T cell receptor beta chains below, sequenced in a study of cytomegalovirus exposure and HLA in healthy donors. The study ran its PCR with 60 Vbeta and 13 Jbeta primers. Data came from immunoSEQ multiplex PCR; TCRdb stores just in-frame clones and leaves some out. The data contain some 130,000 clones, around 86% of them seen just once; the ten biggest clones take up 8.1%. Sample: PBMCs. These receptors were obtained from a woman between 45 and 60 years old in good health and CMV-seropositive.

The chain has TRBV4-2 and TRBJ2-3; the match to TRBD2 covers 8 bases. The V gene end was trimmed by 1 base and the J gene end by 3 bases; junction bases not matched to a gene: 3. Germline V gene sequence: CDR1 LGHNA, CDR2 YNFKEQ. The CDR3 spans 15 residues. CDR3 residues: CASSQAGLATDTQYF. The CDR3 bases are TGTGCCAGCAGCCAAGCCGGACTAGCAACAGATACGCAGTATTTT.

The chain recombines TRBV5-1 with TRBJ2-5, with 15 bases identical to TRBD2. Germline CDR1 SGHRS, CDR2 YFSETQ. The CDR3 is 15 amino acids. V trimming: 6 bases; J trimming: 5 bases; junction bases outside the gene matches: 5. CDR3 region: CASTYGLAGGETQYF. CDR3 coding DNA: TGCGCCAGCACCTACGGACTAGCGGGAGGGGAGACCCAGTACTTC. Full variable domain (rest looked up from reference TRBV5-1 and TRBJ2-5): KAGVTQTPRYLIKTRGQQVTLSCSPISGHRSVSWYQQTPGQGLQFLFEYFSETQRNKGNFPGRFSGRQFSNSRSEMNVSTLELGDSALYLCASTYGLAGGETQYFGPGTRLLVL.

The rearrangement links TRBV5-1 to TRBJ2-1, with a tentative D call TRBD2 (5 bases). The V and J ends lost 4 bases and 9 bases respectively, with 20 bases between them. The CDR3 is 15 residues long. Germline CDR1 reads SGHRS; CDR2 reads YFSETQ. The CDR3 loop reads CASSPYGEGLGEQFF. The DNA for the CDR3 is TGCGCCAGCAGCCCCTATGGAGAGGGCCTGGGTGAGCAGTTCTTC.

CDR3 amino acids: CASRRGRVTEAFF. CDR3 nucleotides: TGTGCCAGCAGACGGGGTCGGGTCACTGAAGCTTTCTTT. The chain recombines TRBV28 with TRBJ1-1, with D unresolved. Germline lookup yields CDR1 MDHEN and CDR2 SYDVKM. Trimming removed 6 bases from V and 4 bases from J, with 12 bases in between. The CDR3 consists of 13 residues.

The chain recombines TRBV18 with TRBJ1-1, with 9 positions matching TRBD1. Germline loops: CDR1 KGHSH, CDR2 LQKENI. The CDR3 is made up of 14 amino acids. After removal of 5 bases from V and 4 bases from J, the junction contained 5 bases not matched to a gene. The CDR3 region has the DNA TGTGCCAGCTCAGCGGGACAGGGAGGCACTGAAGCTTTCTTT. Its translation is CASSAGQGGTEAFF.

In its sample, this clone was seen once. The chain employs TRBV19 and TRBJ2-1; 11 nucleotides align to TRBD2. There are 21 residues in the CDR3. Trimming at V came to 2 bases and at J to 4 bases, leaving 19 bases not matched to a gene. Germline V CDR1 and CDR2: LNHDA, SQIVND (reference sequence). This CDR3 reads CASSIQGARVAGGQLYNEQFF. The CDR3 DNA reads as TGTGCCAGTAGTATACAGGGGGCCAGGGTAGCGGGGGGGCAACTTTACAATGAGCAGTTCTTC.